These 27 T cell receptor beta chains were sequenced from one sample in a study of ipilimumab plus nivolumab after autologous stem cell transplantation. The data were produced by immunoSEQ multiplex PCR, yet TCRdb's version contains in-frame clones alone and is incomplete. This table holds about 15,000 clones, roughly 79% found once. This specimen was PBMCs, taken in a trial of ipilimumab plus nivolumab as post-transplant consolidation. The receptors were sampled from a male donor with primary mediastinal lymphoma.

This sequence joins TRBV5-1 and TRBJ2-3, with 7 bases identical to TRBD2. This CDR3 is built from 14 residues. V shed 4 bases and J 0 bases; nucleotides not matched to a gene: 2. Germline loops: CDR1 SGHRS, CDR2 YFSETQ. The CDR3 protein is CASSTGGSTDTQYF. CDR3 nucleotides: TGCGCCAGCAGCACGGGGGGTAGCACAGATACGCAGTATTTT.

The chain uses TRBV9 and TRBJ1-1; maybe TRBD1 (5 bases). V lost 0 bases, J lost 1 base, and 10 bases lay in between. CDR1 SGDLS and CDR2 YYNGEE come from the germline V gene. CDR3 size: 15 residues. The CDR3 nucleotides read TGTGCCAGCAGCGTAGGTCAGGGCTCGAACACTGAAGCTTTCTTT. It codes for CASSVGQGSNTEAFF.

The V call is TRBV28, the J call TRBJ2-2; D unresolved. With 3 bases removed from V and 9 bases from J, the gap between germline ends came to 11 bases. The CDR3 has 13 residues. Germline V gene data show CDR1 as MDHEN and CDR2 as SYDVKM. CDR3 loop: CASSFNYRRELFF. The CDR3 bases are TGTGCCAGCAGTTTTAATTATCGCCGGGAGCTGTTTTTT.

The CDR3 nucleotides read TGTGCCAGCTGTGCCGGGTCTCCCCTTACCAATGAGCAGTTCTTC. Translation: CASCAGSPLTNEQFF. The chain is built from TRBV5-4 and TRBJ2-1; D is undetermined. The V and J ends lost 7 bases and 6 bases respectively, with 20 bases between them. The germline gives CDR1 SGHNT, CDR2 YYREEE (reference sequence). This CDR3 has 15 residues.

V is TRBV19 and J is TRBJ2-5; no clear D gene. Germline assignment: CDR1 LNHDA and CDR2 SQIVND (reference sequence). V shed 3 bases and J shed 1 base, with 6 bases lying between them. The CDR3 contains 13 residues. The DNA of the CDR3 is TGTGCCAGTAGTATTAGCTCCCAAGAGACCCAGTACTTC. Translating it yields CASSISSQETQYF.

The chain combines TRBV19 with TRBJ2-3; D might be TRBD2 (6 bases). V dropped 7 bases and J dropped 4 bases, with 18 bases sitting between them. The CDR3 is 15 residues long. Germline-derived CDR1 and CDR2 are LNHDA and SQIVND (reference sequence). The chain's CDR3 is CASNGAGWGPDTQYF. Written as DNA, the CDR3 is TGTGCCAGTAACGGGGCGGGATGGGGCCCAGATACGCAGTATTTT.

The gene calls are TRBV28 and TRBJ1-6, with 7 bases identical to TRBD1. J lost 9 bases, V lost 5 bases, and 10 bases had no gene match. The CDR3 loop spans 15 amino acids. In germline, CDR1 is MDHEN, CDR2 SYDVKM. The CDR3 nucleotides are TGTGCCAGCAGTCCTCGCGGACAGGAGCTTTCACCCCTCCACTTT. It specifies CASSPRGQELSPLHF. Together with reference TRBV28 and TRBJ1-6, the CDR3 gives the full variable domain: DVKVTQSSRYLVKRTGEKVFLECVQDMDHENMFWYRQDPGLGLRLIYFSYDVKMKEKGDIPEGYSVSREKKERFSLILESASTNQTSMYLCASSPRGQELSPLHFGNGTRLTVT.

The rearrangement uses TRBV13 and TRBJ2-7; no clear D. With 3 bases removed from V and 0 bases from J, the gap between germline ends came to 0 bases. The CDR3 runs 11 residues. Germline CDR1 reads PRHDT; CDR2 reads FYEKMQ (reference sequence). As DNA, the CDR3 is TGTGCCAGCAGCTTCTCCTACGAGCAGTACTTC. It is translated as CASSFSYEQYF. Supplemented by reference TRBV13 and TRBJ2-7, the full variable domain reads AAGVIQSPRHLIKEKRETATLKCYPIPRHDTVYWYQQGPGQDPQFLISFYEKMQSDKGSIPDRFSAQQFSDYHSELNMSSLELGDSALYFCASSFSYEQYFGPGTRLTVT.

This clone was picked up one time. The genes are TRBV18 and TRBJ1-1; D perhaps matches TRBD1 (5 bases). Germline-derived CDR1 and CDR2 are KGHSH and LQKENI. V lost 3 bases and J lost 3, with 11 bases in between. CDR3 length: 14 residues. The CDR3: CASSPGTSYTEAFF. In DNA, the CDR3 is TGTGCCAGCTCACCCGGGACCTCATACACTGAAGCTTTCTTT.

Written as DNA, the CDR3 is TGCAGCGTCGCTACCGGGACACTTAATCAGCCCCAGCATTTT. Its protein product is CSVATGTLNQPQHF. The chain is built from TRBV29-1 and TRBJ1-5, with a tentative D call TRBD1 (6 bases). The CDR3 extends over 14 amino acids. The germline V and J ends were trimmed by 6 bases and 4 bases, with 16 bases remaining between them. Per germline, CDR1 SQVTM and CDR2 ANQGSEA.

The chain carries TRBV30 and TRBJ1-2, with TRBD1 matching 10 bases. This CDR3 spans 14 amino acids. Per germline, CDR1 GTSNPN and CDR2 SVGIG (reference sequence). J was trimmed by 0 bases and V by 4 bases; bases with no gene match: 2. The DNA for the CDR3 is TGTGCCTGGACCGGACAGGGGGCTAACTATGGCTACACCTTC. Its protein product is CAWTGQGANYGYTF.

The chain has TRBV18 and TRBJ2-1; D tentatively reads TRBD1 or TRBD2 (6 bases each). V gave up 2 bases and J gave up 2 bases, with 19 bases separating them. Germline assignment: CDR1 KGHSH and CDR2 LQKENI. The CDR3 is 18 residues long. The chain's CDR3 is CASSPGRGGIPTYNEQFF. CDR3 nucleotides: TGTGCCAGCTCACCAGGCAGGGGAGGAATACCGACCTACAATGAGCAGTTCTTC. Based on the CDR3 plus reference TRBV18 and TRBJ2-1, the full variable domain is NAGVMQNPRHLVRRRGQEARLRCSPMKGHSHVYWYRQLPEEGLKFMVYLQKENIIDESGMPKERFSAEFPKEGPSILRIQQVVRGDSAAYFCASSPGRGGIPTYNEQFFGPGTRLTVL.

This chain connects TRBV5-1 to TRBJ1-1; D unresolved. CDR3 length equals 14 residues. Germline V gene lookup returns CDR1 SGHRS and CDR2 YFSETQ. Trimming removed 4 bases at V and 6 bases at J, with 16 bases between. Here the CDR3 reads CASSTQPTNPEAFF. In DNA, the CDR3 is TGCGCCAGCAGCACTCAGCCGACCAACCCTGAAGCTTTCTTT.

The chain couples TRBV25-1 to TRBJ1-1; D might be TRBD1 (5 bases). Germline CDR1 and CDR2: MGHDK and SYGVNS. This CDR3 has 13 amino acids. V was cut by 7 bases and J by 5 bases, with 14 bases left in between. Written as DNA, the CDR3 is TGTGCCAGCATGGGGGTGGGTAAAACTGAAGCTTTCTTT. Translated, it gives CASMGVGKTEAFF.

The chain uses TRBV28 and TRBJ2-5; 10 bases are a match to TRBD2. The V segment lost 5 bases and the J segment 4 bases; nucleotides outside the gene matches: 4. Germline V CDR1 and CDR2: MDHEN, SYDVKM. The CDR3 extends over 14 amino acids. The CDR3 reads CASSPSGRVETQYF. The DNA for the CDR3 is TGTGCCAGCAGTCCAAGCGGGAGGGTAGAGACCCAGTACTTC. Supplemented by reference TRBV28 and TRBJ2-5, the full variable domain reads DVKVTQSSRYLVKRTGEKVFLECVQDMDHENMFWYRQDPGLGLRLIYFSYDVKMKEKGDIPEGYSVSREKKERFSLILESASTNQTSMYLCASSPSGRVETQYFGPGTRLLVL.

This sequence joins TRBV9 and TRBJ2-5, with 8 bases identical to TRBD1. CDR1 and CDR2 (germline): SGDLS, YYNGEE. Trimming took 4 bases from V and 5 from J; bases not matched to a gene: 7. The CDR3 is made up of 14 amino acids. CDR3 residues: CASSTRQGRETQYF. The DNA of the CDR3 is TGTGCCAGCAGCACGCGACAGGGGCGGGAGACCCAGTACTTC.

This clone was recorded a few times. This chain joins TRBV9 and TRBJ1-1; no clear D. V was shortened by 2 bases and J by 1 base, with 6 bases between the two germline ends. The CDR3 contains 13 residues. Germline assignment: CDR1 SGDLS and CDR2 YYNGEE. CDR3: CASSVSGNTEAFF. The CDR3 DNA follows: TGTGCCAGCAGCGTCTCGGGGAACACTGAAGCTTTCTTT.

This clone was picked up one time. The chain joins TRBV19 to TRBJ1-1; D may be TRBD1 (6 bases). This CDR3 is built from 16 residues. V shed 4 bases and J shed 3 bases, with 18 bases lying between them. CDR1 LNHDA and CDR2 SQIVND come from the germline V gene (reference sequence). CDR3 sequence reads: CASSKGGGWIDTEAFF. In nucleotides, the CDR3 is TGTGCCAGTAGTAAGGGAGGGGGTTGGATTGACACTGAAGCTTTCTTT. The whole variable domain, remainder taken from reference TRBV19 and TRBJ1-1, is DGGITQSPKYLFRKEGQNVTLSCEQNLNHDAMYWYRQDPGQGLRLIYYSQIVNDFQKGDIAEGYSVSREKKESFPLTVTSAQKNPTAFYLCASSKGGGWIDTEAFFGQGTRLTVV.

This clone was counted a single time. The genes are TRBV2 and TRBJ2-1; D not resolved. The CDR3 has 15 amino acids. CDR1 and CDR2 from the germline V gene are SNHLY and FYNNEI. With 4 bases removed from V and 3 bases from J, the gap between germline ends came to 13 bases. The CDR3 sequence: CASSAGDSDYNEQFF. In DNA form, the CDR3 reads TGTGCCAGCAGTGCCGGAGACTCGGACTACAATGAGCAGTTCTTC.

The chain uses TRBV19 and TRBJ2-2; 10 bases map to TRBD2. The CDR3 totals 15 residues. Germline V gene lookup returns CDR1 LNHDA and CDR2 SQIVND (reference sequence). V shed 4 bases and J 4 bases; nucleotides not matched to a gene: 3. CDR3 in amino acids: CASSRLAGATGELFF. The CDR3, as DNA: TGTGCCAGTAGTAGGCTAGCGGGGGCCACCGGGGAGCTGTTTTTT.

This clone was seen a handful of times. The chain is built from TRBV6-1 and TRBJ1-4; D is perhaps TRBD1 (5 bases). CDR3 length: 14 residues. The germline gives CDR1 MNHNS, CDR2 SASEGT. V was cut by 5 bases and J by 5 bases, with 12 bases left in between. The CDR3 DNA is TGTGCCAGCAGTAACACAGGAAGGAATGAAAAACTGTTTTTT. Protein product: CASSNTGRNEKLFF.

This sequence joins TRBV30 and TRBJ1-2; D unclear. This CDR3 is 13 amino acids long. V shed 3 bases and J shed 2 bases, with 10 bases lying between them. Per germline, CDR1 GTSNPN and CDR2 SVGIG (reference sequence). The CDR3 region is CAWRITANYGYTF. The CDR3 DNA reads as TGTGCCTGGAGAATCACGGCCAACTATGGCTACACCTTC.

The chain has TRBV2 and TRBJ2-4; TRBD1 or TRBD2 may be the D gene (5 bases each). This CDR3 is built from 12 residues. V lost 4 bases and J lost 16, with 17 bases in between. The germline gives CDR1 SNHLY, CDR2 FYNNEI. CDR3 sequence: CASSVARDPGYF. DNA of the CDR3: TGTGCCAGCAGTGTGGCTCGGGACCCGGGCTACTTC.

The V and J genes are TRBV7-8 and TRBJ2-7; D not resolved. CDR3 size: 15 residues. Trimming removed 0 bases at V and 1 base at J, with 10 bases between. Looked up from germline, CDR1 is SGHVS and CDR2 is FQNEAQ. The CDR3 DNA follows: TGTGCCAGCAGCTTAGCCCCCGCGGAGTCCTACGAGCAGTACTTC. It is translated as CASSLAPAESYEQYF.

The chain couples TRBV7-9 to TRBJ2-3, with 11 bases lining up with TRBD2. V gave up 4 bases and J gave up 3 bases; unmatched junction bases: 3. Germline values: CDR1 SEHNR, CDR2 FQNEAQ (reference sequence). This CDR3 comprises 15 residues. Written as DNA, the CDR3 is TGTGCCAGCAGCTCCGGGACTAGCGGTACAGATACGCAGTATTTT. This encodes CASSSGTSGTDTQYF.

In regard to this clone: Other DNA sequences in the same sample also yield this CDR3. The chain recombines TRBV28 with TRBJ1-2; D is ambiguous. The CDR3 is made up of 13 amino acids. CDR1 is MDHEN, CDR2 SYDVKM, per germline. V was shortened by 6 bases and J by 5 bases, with 13 bases between the two germline ends. The CDR3 DNA reads as TGTGCCAGCAGCCCCCCCGGGGAGTATGGCTACACCTTC. Translating gives CASSPPGEYGYTF.

This sequence joins TRBV6-1 and TRBJ1-1; 8 nucleotides align to TRBD1. Germline V gene lookup returns CDR1 MNHNS and CDR2 SASEGT. J gave up 4 bases and V 11 bases, and 9 bases lay outside the gene matches. CDR3 length: 13 residues. CDR3 region: CAGQNRGGTEAFF. The CDR3 DNA follows: TGTGCCGGTCAAAACAGGGGGGGCACTGAAGCTTTCTTT.